What follows are 20 T cell receptor beta chains derived from one specimen sequenced in a study of shared clonotypes between healthy human individuals. Assay used: immunoSEQ multiplex PCR; TCRdb lists only in-frame clones, some missing. The sample yields some 2.1 million clones, around 96% seen once. CD45RO-negative, CCR7-selected cells formed the naive CD8 fraction, which excluded terminally differentiated effector memory CD45RA+ cells. The specimen sequenced was naive CD8+ T cells sorted from blood. The receptors derive from a man between 18 and 29 years old in good health.

The V gene is TRBV4-3, the J gene TRBJ2-1, with D possibly called TRBD1 or TRBD2 (6 bases each). V was trimmed by 0 bases and J by 4 bases, leaving 13 bases between them. The CDR3 sequence is 16 residues long. The germline V gene has CDR1 LGHNA and CDR2 YSLEER. The CDR3 DNA reads TGCGCCAGCAGCCAAGATTGGGGGGCACGGTACAATGAGCAGTTCTTC. This translates into CASSQDWGARYNEQFF.

This chain connects TRBV2 to TRBJ2-7; D is ambiguous. The CDR3 is made up of 15 amino acids. Germline loops: CDR1 SNHLY, CDR2 FYNNEI. V gave up 3 bases and J gave up 0 bases, with 12 bases separating them. CDR3 region: CASSERSSSSYEQYF. The CDR3 DNA sequence: TGTGCCAGCAGTGAGAGATCATCGAGCTCCTACGAGCAGTACTTC. The variable domain in full, completed from reference TRBV2 and TRBJ2-7, reads EPEVTQTPSHQVTQMGQEVILRCVPISNHLYFYWYRQILGQKVEFLVSFYNNEISEKSEIFDDQFSVERPDGSNFTLKIRSTKLEDSAMYFCASSERSSSSYEQYFGPGTRLTVT.

This clone appeared a single time. V and J are TRBV30 and TRBJ1-1; 7 positions agree with TRBD1. J gave up 6 bases and V 4 bases, and 8 bases lay outside the gene matches. The germline gives CDR1 GTSNPN, CDR2 SVGIG (reference sequence). The CDR3 covers 13 residues. CDR3 bases: TGTGCCTGGAATACAGGGGTAAGCGCTGAAGCTTTCTTT. Translation: CAWNTGVSAEAFF.

The rearrangement uses TRBV7-9 and TRBJ1-2, with no clear D. The CDR3 totals 14 residues. The germline CDR1 and CDR2 sequences are SEHNR and FQNEAQ (reference sequence). Trimming cost V 4 bases and J 4 bases, with 13 bases left between them. CDR3 in amino acids: CASSSRPGVYGYTF. Written as DNA, the CDR3 is TGTGCCAGCAGCTCCCGGCCCGGGGTCTATGGCTACACCTTC. Complete variable domain (other parts from reference TRBV7-9 and TRBJ1-2): DTGVSQNPRHKITKRGQNVTFRCDPISEHNRLYWYRQTLGQGPEFLTYFQNEAQLEKSRLLSDRFSAERPKGSFSTLEIQRTEQGDSAMYLCASSSRPGVYGYTFGSGTRLTVV.

The gene calls are TRBV18 and TRBJ2-7, with 8 bases matching TRBD2. The CDR3 totals 17 residues. J gave up 3 bases and V 3 bases, and 13 bases lay outside the gene matches. The germline V gene encodes CDR1 KGHSH and CDR2 LQKENI. Here the CDR3 DNA reads TGTGCCAGCTCACCGAACCGGGGACTAGTCGATGGCTACGAGCAGTACTTC. It yields the protein CASSPNRGLVDGYEQYF.

The V call is TRBV5-4, the J call TRBJ1-1; D gene unclear. CDR3 length: 12 amino acids. The V and J ends lost 5 bases and 0 bases respectively, with 5 bases between them. Looked up from germline, CDR1 is SGHNT and CDR2 is YYREEE (reference sequence). The CDR3 is CASRYMNTEAFF. CDR3 bases: TGTGCCAGCAGATACATGAACACTGAAGCTTTCTTT.

In DNA, the CDR3 is TGTGCCAGCAGCTTAAGTAGGGCGGGAGATAAAGAGACCCAGTACTTC. It translates to CASSLSRAGDKETQYF. The chain employs TRBV7-9 and TRBJ2-5, with 7 bases identical to TRBD2. Germline V lookup: CDR1 SEHNR, CDR2 FQNEAQ (reference sequence). This CDR3 region has 16 residues. Trimming removed 2 bases from V and 3 bases from J; junction bases left unmatched: 9.

To note about this clone: Other DNA sequences in the sample encode the same CDR3. The genes are TRBV28 and TRBJ1-6; D ambiguous. Trimming pared 5 bases from V and 4 bases from J, leaving 9 bases between. From germline, CDR1 is MDHEN and CDR2 SYDVKM. The CDR3 totals 14 residues. CDR3 protein: CASSLTEYNSPLHF. DNA of the CDR3: TGTGCCAGCAGTCTGACGGAGTATAATTCACCCCTCCACTTT.

This CDR3 reads CASRGTPYEQYF. DNA for the CDR3: TGTGCCAGCAGAGGGACACCCTACGAGCAGTACTTC. The V call is TRBV5-7, the J call TRBJ2-7; D is possibly TRBD1 (6 bases). TRBV5-7 is reported as an ORF; its role is uncertain. CDR3 size: 12 residues. V lost 5 bases, J lost 2 bases, and 8 bases lay in between.

As concerns this clone: This CDR3 is also generated by other DNA sequences in the sample. V and J are TRBV9 and TRBJ1-3; D gene unclear. The CDR3 has 12 residues. The germline V gene has CDR1 SGDLS and CDR2 YYNGEE. The germline V and J ends were trimmed by 0 bases and 3 bases, with 1 base remaining between them. The CDR3 DNA reads TGTGCCAGCAGCGTAGATGGAAACACCATATATTTT. Its protein is CASSVDGNTIYF.

The chain uses TRBV5-6 and TRBJ1-1; 8 bases align to TRBD1. The length of the CDR3 is 17 residues. Germline V gene sequence: CDR1 SGHDT, CDR2 YYEEEE. Germline trimming cut 2 bases from V and 2 bases from J; bases unmatched to any gene: 11. CDR3 loop: CASSLGTGVPTNTEAFF. The CDR3 DNA sequence: TGTGCCAGCAGCTTAGGGACAGGCGTTCCCACCAACACTGAAGCTTTCTTT.

This clone was recorded only once. At the DNA level, this CDR3 is encoded by other sequences in the same sample as well. The chain employs TRBV4-1 and TRBJ2-5, with D possibly TRBD2 on 6 matching bases. CDR1 MGHRA and CDR2 YSYEKL come from the germline V gene. The V end was cut by 1 base, the J end by 2 bases, with 8 bases between. There are 14 residues in the CDR3. The CDR3 bases are TGCGCCAGCAGCCAAGCCCGGGGGCAAGAGACCCAGTACTTC. Encoded protein: CASSQARGQETQYF.

This clone was found once. This rearrangement joins TRBV9 to TRBJ2-7, with D possibly TRBD1 on 5 matching bases. Trimming shortened V by 7 bases and J by 4 bases, and 12 bases separated the two germline ends. Germline CDR1 and CDR2: SGDLS and YYNGEE. The CDR3 extends over 12 amino acids. CDR3 protein: CASGRTIYEQYF. The CDR3 coding sequence is TGTGCCAGCGGGCGGACAATTTACGAGCAGTACTTC. The full variable domain, rest sourced from reference TRBV9 and TRBJ2-7, is DSGVTQTPKHLITATGQRVTLRCSPRSGDLSVYWYQQSLDQGLQFLIQYYNGEERAKGNILERFSAQQFPDLHSELNLSSLELGDSALYFCASGRTIYEQYFGPGTRLTVT.

The CDR3 sequence is CARTLERTGSNEQFF. In DNA form, the CDR3 reads TGTGCCAGAACCCTAGAGAGGACAGGAAGCAATGAGCAGTTCTTC. The gene calls are TRBV5-3 and TRBJ2-1; TRBD1 aligns across 7 bases. TRBV5-3 qualifies as an ORF whose function is uncertain. With V trimmed by 6 bases and J by 6 bases, 12 bases remained unmatched. The CDR3 extends over 15 amino acids.

This clone has just one count. Within the sample, other DNA sequences also encode this same CDR3. The chain has TRBV7-9 and TRBJ2-1, with 7 bases identical to TRBD2. This CDR3 has 13 residues. Trimming took 5 bases from V and 4 from J; bases not matched to a gene: 2. Germline CDR1 and CDR2: SEHNR and FQNEAQ (reference sequence). CDR3 protein: CASSPGGYNEQFF. Here the CDR3 DNA reads TGTGCCAGCAGCCCGGGAGGATACAATGAGCAGTTCTTC.

In regard to this clone: The sample has other DNA sequences that encode this CDR3 too. The chain is built from TRBV9 and TRBJ2-7; TRBD1 matches 9 bases. J gave up 6 bases and V 0 bases, and 1 base lay outside the gene matches. This CDR3 is built from 13 residues. Per germline, CDR1 SGDLS and CDR2 YYNGEE. The chain's CDR3 is CASSVATGGEQYF. The CDR3 DNA follows: TGTGCCAGCAGCGTAGCGACAGGGGGCGAGCAGTACTTC.

This sequence joins TRBV27 and TRBJ2-2; either TRBD1 or TRBD2 may fit D (6 bases each). The CDR3 covers 15 residues. With 5 bases removed from V and 4 bases from J, the gap between germline ends came to 14 bases. The germline gives CDR1 MNHEY, CDR2 SMNVEV (reference sequence). Written as DNA, the CDR3 is TGTGCCAGCAGTCTTGGGGGGCCCGCCACCGGGGAGCTGTTTTTT. Translating it yields CASSLGGPATGELFF.

This chain joins TRBV28 and TRBJ1-6; D is unclear. Germline V CDR1 and CDR2: MDHEN, SYDVKM. The CDR3 is made up of 13 amino acids. With 10 bases removed from V and 10 bases from J, the gap between germline ends came to 17 bases. The CDR3 sequence is CANSRRGISPLHF. The CDR3 region has the DNA TGTGCCAACTCAAGGCGGGGAATATCACCCCTCCACTTT. The full variable domain, completed using reference TRBV28 and TRBJ1-6, is DVKVTQSSRYLVKRTGEKVFLECVQDMDHENMFWYRQDPGLGLRLIYFSYDVKMKEKGDIPEGYSVSREKKERFSLILESASTNQTSMYLCANSRRGISPLHFGNGTRLTVT.

The chain carries TRBV7-9 and TRBJ1-1; 10 nucleotides line up with TRBD1. Per germline, CDR1 SEHNR and CDR2 FQNEAQ (reference sequence). Losses at the gene ends were 8 bases for V and 6 bases for J; bases not matched to a gene: 6. The CDR3 sequence is 13 residues long. As DNA, the CDR3 is TGTGCCAGCGGACAGGGGGAGAGGTCTGAAGCTTTCTTT. Its protein is CASGQGERSEAFF.

This clone was seen a single time. In DNA form, the CDR3 reads TGTGCCAGCAGCACGGACAGGGGGATGGCTCTGAACGAGCAGTACTTC. This sequence encodes CASSTDRGMALNEQYF. The chain uses TRBV13 and TRBJ2-7; 10 nucleotides line up with TRBD1. J lost 5 bases, V lost 5 bases, and 12 bases had no gene match. This CDR3 has 16 residues. Germline CDR1 and CDR2: PRHDT and FYEKMQ (reference sequence). Complete variable domain (other parts from reference TRBV13 and TRBJ2-7): AAGVIQSPRHLIKEKRETATLKCYPIPRHDTVYWYQQGPGQDPQFLISFYEKMQSDKGSIPDRFSAQQFSDYHSELNMSSLELGDSALYFCASSTDRGMALNEQYFGPGTRLTVT.